The clone carrying this T cell receptor beta chain was counted between two and nine times. What it binds is not known. This record comes from a study of shared clonotypes between healthy human individuals. Study results and limitations: The diversity represented, both genetic and in exposure history, was limited by few donors.

The CDR3 has 14 residues. Trimming cost V 5 bases and J 7 bases, with 17 bases left between them. CDR1 is SGHTA, CDR2 FQGNSA, per germline. Assay: immunoSEQ multiplex PCR; the TCRdb copy retains only in-frame clones and omits some. Of tens of thousands of clones in the sample, about 64% were seen once. The sequenced sample was memory CD8+ T cells sorted from blood. The subset is: CD45RO+ cells pooled with CCR7-negative TemRA cells. This clonotype originated in a man aged 25-40 years in good health. This chain joins TRBV7-2 and TRBJ1-2; unclear D gene. CDR3 nucleotides: TGTGCCAGCAGCCTAACCCCCGACAATCGTGGCTACACCTTC. Translation gives CASSLTPDNRGYTF.